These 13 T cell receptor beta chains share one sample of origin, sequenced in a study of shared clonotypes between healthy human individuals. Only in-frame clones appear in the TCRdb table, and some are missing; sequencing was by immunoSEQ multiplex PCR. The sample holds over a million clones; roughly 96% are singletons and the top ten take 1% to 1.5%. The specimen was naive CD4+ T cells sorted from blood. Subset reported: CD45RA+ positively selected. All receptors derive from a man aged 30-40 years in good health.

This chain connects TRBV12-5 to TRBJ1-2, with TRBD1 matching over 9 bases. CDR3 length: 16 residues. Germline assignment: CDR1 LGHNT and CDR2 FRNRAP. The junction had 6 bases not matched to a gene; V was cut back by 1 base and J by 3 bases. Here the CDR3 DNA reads TGTGCTAGTGGTTTGGGATCCGGGACAGGGCACTATGGCTACACCTTC. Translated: CASGLGSGTGHYGYTF.

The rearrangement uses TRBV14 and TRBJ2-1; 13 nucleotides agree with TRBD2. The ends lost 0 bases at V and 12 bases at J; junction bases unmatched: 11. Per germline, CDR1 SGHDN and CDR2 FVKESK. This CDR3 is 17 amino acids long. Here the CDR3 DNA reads TGTGCCAGCAGCCAAGAACCCACTAGCGGGAGGGCCTCGGGGCAGTTCTTC. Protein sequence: CASSQEPTSGRASGQFF.

CDR3 protein: CASIRGLGEGKQYF. CDR3 bases: TGTGCCAGCATCCGGGGCCTGGGGGAGGGAAAGCAGTACTTC. The J gene is TRBJ2-7, the V gene TRBV28; 7 bases are a match to TRBD2. Per the germline V gene, CDR1 is MDHEN and CDR2 is SYDVKM. The CDR3 runs to 14 residues. The ends lost 7 bases at V and 8 bases at J; junction bases unmatched: 14. Using reference TRBV28 and TRBJ2-7 for the parts outside the CDR3, the full variable domain is DVKVTQSSRYLVKRTGEKVFLECVQDMDHENMFWYRQDPGLGLRLIYFSYDVKMKEKGDIPEGYSVSREKKERFSLILESASTNQTSMYLCASIRGLGEGKQYFGPGTRLTVT.

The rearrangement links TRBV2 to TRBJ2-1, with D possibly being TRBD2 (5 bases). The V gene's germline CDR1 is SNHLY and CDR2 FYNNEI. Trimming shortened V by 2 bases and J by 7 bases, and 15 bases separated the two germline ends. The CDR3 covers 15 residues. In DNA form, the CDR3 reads TGTGCCAGCAGTGAACGGGGAGCGGCTGGGAATGAGCAGTTCTTC. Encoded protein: CASSERGAAGNEQFF. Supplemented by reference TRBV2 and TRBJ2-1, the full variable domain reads EPEVTQTPSHQVTQMGQEVILRCVPISNHLYFYWYRQILGQKVEFLVSFYNNEISEKSEIFDDQFSVERPDGSNFTLKIRSTKLEDSAMYFCASSERGAAGNEQFFGPGTRLTVL.

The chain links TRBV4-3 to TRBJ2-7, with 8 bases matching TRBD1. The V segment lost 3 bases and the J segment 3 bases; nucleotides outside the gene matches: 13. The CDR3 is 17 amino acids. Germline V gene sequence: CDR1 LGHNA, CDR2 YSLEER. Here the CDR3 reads CASSHYPPGTGIYEQYF. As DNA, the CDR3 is TGCGCCAGCAGCCACTATCCACCCGGGACAGGAATCTACGAGCAGTACTTC.

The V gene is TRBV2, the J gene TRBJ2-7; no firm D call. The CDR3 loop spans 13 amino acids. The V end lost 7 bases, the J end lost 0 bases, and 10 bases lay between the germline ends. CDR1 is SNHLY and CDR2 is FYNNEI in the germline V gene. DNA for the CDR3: TGTGCCAGCAAGCAGGAAAGCTCCTACGAGCAGTACTTC. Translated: CASKQESSYEQYF.

CDR3 sequence (DNA): TGTGCCACTCAAACCCCCGGGAGTCGTGTGAATGAGCAGTTCTTC. Translating gives CATQTPGSRVNEQFF. The chain employs TRBV18 and TRBJ2-1, with D perhaps matching TRBD2 (6 bases). Trimming removed 10 bases from V and 7 bases from J, with 23 bases in between. CDR1 and CDR2 from the germline V gene are KGHSH and LQKENI. This CDR3 has 15 amino acids.

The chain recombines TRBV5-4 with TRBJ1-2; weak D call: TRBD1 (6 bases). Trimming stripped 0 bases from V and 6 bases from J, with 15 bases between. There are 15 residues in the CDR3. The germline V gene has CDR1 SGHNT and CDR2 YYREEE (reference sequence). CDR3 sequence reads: CASSLEWGAPDGYTF. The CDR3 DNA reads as TGTGCCAGCAGCTTGGAATGGGGGGCCCCCGATGGCTACACCTTC.

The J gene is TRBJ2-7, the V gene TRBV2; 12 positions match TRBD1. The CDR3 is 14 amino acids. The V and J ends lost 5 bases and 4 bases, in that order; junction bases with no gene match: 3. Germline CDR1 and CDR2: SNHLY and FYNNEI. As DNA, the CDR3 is TGTGCCAGCAGTACGGGACAGGGGGCTTACGAGCAGTACTTC. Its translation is CASSTGQGAYEQYF.

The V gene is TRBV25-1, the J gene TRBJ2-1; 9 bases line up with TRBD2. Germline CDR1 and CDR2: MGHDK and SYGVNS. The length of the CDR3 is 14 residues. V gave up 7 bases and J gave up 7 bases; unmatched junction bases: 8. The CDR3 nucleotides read TGTGCCAGCACTGGGCTAGCGGGATTAAATGAGCAGTTCTTC. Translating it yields CASTGLAGLNEQFF.

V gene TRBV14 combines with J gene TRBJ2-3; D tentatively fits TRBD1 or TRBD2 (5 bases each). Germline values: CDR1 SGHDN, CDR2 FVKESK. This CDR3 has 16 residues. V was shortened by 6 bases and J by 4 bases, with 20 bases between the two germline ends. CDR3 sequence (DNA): TGTGCCAGCAGTTCGAGGGGCCCCGCGAGGGCAGATACGCAGTATTTT. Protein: CASSSRGPARADTQYF.

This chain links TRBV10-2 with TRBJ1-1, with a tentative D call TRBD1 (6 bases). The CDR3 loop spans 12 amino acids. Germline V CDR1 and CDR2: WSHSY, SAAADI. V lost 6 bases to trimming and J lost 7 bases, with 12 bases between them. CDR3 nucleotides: TGCGCCAGCAGGTATCGGGACAATGAAGCTTTCTTT. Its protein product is CASRYRDNEAFF.

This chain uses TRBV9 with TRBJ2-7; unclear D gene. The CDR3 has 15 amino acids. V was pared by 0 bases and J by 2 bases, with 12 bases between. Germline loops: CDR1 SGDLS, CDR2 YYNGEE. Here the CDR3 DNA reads TGTGCCAGCAGCGTAGGAGTCGGCGTCACCTACGAGCAGTACTTC. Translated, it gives CASSVGVGVTYEQYF.